This TCR beta chain was observed in a study of vaccination and CD4 T cells after COVID-19. Study conclusions and caveats: 304 of 307 vaccine-specific clones from convalescent patients were spike mono-reactive.

As regards this clonotype: Antigen unknown.

Germline V gene sequence: CDR1 SGDLS, CDR2 YYNGEE. This CDR3 has 17 amino acids. The junction had 9 bases not matched to a gene; V was cut back by 4 bases and J by 5 bases. TCRdb reanalysed the PCR reads using MiXCR and keeps one entry per CDR3 protein. This table has over 15,000 distinct CDR3 sequences, approximately 66% appearing once. Specimen: CD4+ T cells from blood, collected after SARS-CoV-2 vaccination. The sequence came from a human donor who had recovered from COVID-19. The genes are TRBV9 and TRBJ2-5; 15 nucleotides match TRBD2. This chain's CDR3 is CASSPLVGLAGGETQYF. The CDR3 nucleotides are TGTGCCAGCAGCCCCCTGGTCGGACTAGCGGGAGGGGAGACCCAGTACTTC.